These T cell receptor beta chains were read from a single sample in a study of human T cells and chemical hapten exposure. TCRdb itself ran the RACE reads through MiXCR, one entry per CDR3 protein. The sample records around 130,000 distinct CDR3 sequences, approximately 9.1% being singletons. The specimen was whole blood. The receptor set was obtained from a male donor in good health. Some clones in this sample may be carry-over from other donors' samples. Both conserved end residues are part of each CDR3.

J: TRBJ1-2; V: TRBV7-9; CDR3: CASSPRDRGNGYTF
J: TRBJ2-5; V: TRBV6-1; CDR3: CASHILGLETQYF
J: TRBJ2-2; V: TRBV5-6; CDR3: CASSEGTGELFF
J: TRBJ2-5; V: TRBV5-1; CDR3: CASSFSGGSFVETQYF
J: TRBJ1-2; V: TRBV10-3; CDR3: CAISETGLNYGYTF
J: TRBJ2-7; V: TRBV12-3/TRBV12-4; CDR3: CASSPRTDWGIYEQYF
J: TRBJ1-2; V: TRBV6-5; CDR3: CASSQGGGQSYGYTF
J: TRBJ2-1; V: TRBV10-2; CDR3: CASSETSGGLSNEQFF
J: TRBJ1-5; V: TRBV3-1; CDR3: CASSRDSPGAYSNQPQHF
J: TRBJ2-5; V: TRBV18; CDR3: CASSPPSMQETQYF
J: TRBJ1-3; V: TRBV12-3/TRBV12-4; CDR3: CASSLEPPGRPGNTIYF
J: TRBJ2-3; V: TRBV5-1; CDR3: CASSPLGTSGGTDTQYF
J: TRBJ2-1; V: TRBV20-1; CDR3: CSGFLAGGSSYNEQFF
J: TRBJ1-4; V: TRBV2; CDR3: CAHDGGAGNREKLFF
J: TRBJ2-3; V: TRBV5-1; CDR3: CASSIGSLGGTDTQYF
J: TRBJ2-1; V: TRBV29-1; CDR3: CSADGQAGADNEQFF
J: TRBJ2-7; V: TRBV5-1; CDR3: CASSLEGSGNYEQYF